This TCR beta chain was identified during a study of cytomegalovirus exposure and HLA in healthy donors. Notes on the study in general: Certain sequence variants were highly shared and formed a cluster, and this cluster was likely a sequencing artifact.

The PCR used 60 Vbeta and 13 Jbeta primers. Libraries were prepared by immunoSEQ multiplex PCR; TCRdb keeps only in-frame clonotypes and omits some of them. Among 150,000 to 200,000 clones listed, 65% to 85% were seen once. In regard to this clone: Its antigen is unknown.

Germline assignment: CDR1 SGHAT and CDR2 FQNNGV. The CDR3 extends over 15 amino acids. The receptor's source is a man younger than 30 in good health and CMV-seronegative. This rearrangement joins TRBV11-2 to TRBJ2-5, with D perhaps TRBD1 (6 bases). TRBJ2-7 explains the end of the DNA better; the J call may be wrong. The sequencing input was PBMCs. The CDR3 DNA reads as TGTGCCAGCAGCTTACGTTCAGGGGCAGTCAACGAGCAGTACTTC. Encoded protein: CASSLRSGAVNEQYF.